This section outlines one TCR beta chain sequence together with its context. The germline V gene has CDR1 LGHNA and CDR2 YNFKEQ. V was shortened by 1 base and J by 0 bases, with 12 bases between the two germline ends. CDR3 length equals 16 residues. This sample is part of a study of tumor T cells in aggressive B-cell lymphoma. Generated by immunoSEQ multiplex PCR, the TCRdb table keeps only in-frame clones and is missing some. The data show thousands of clones, approximately 85% seen once. This TCR was recovered from an adult with diffuse large B cell lymphoma. Sequencing used tumor tissue. The J gene is TRBJ1-1, the V gene TRBV4-2; no definite D call. The CDR3 nucleotides read TGTGCCAGCAGCCAAGGGACGGGAGTTTTGAACACTGAAGCTTTCTTT. Protein: CASSQGTGVLNTEAFF.